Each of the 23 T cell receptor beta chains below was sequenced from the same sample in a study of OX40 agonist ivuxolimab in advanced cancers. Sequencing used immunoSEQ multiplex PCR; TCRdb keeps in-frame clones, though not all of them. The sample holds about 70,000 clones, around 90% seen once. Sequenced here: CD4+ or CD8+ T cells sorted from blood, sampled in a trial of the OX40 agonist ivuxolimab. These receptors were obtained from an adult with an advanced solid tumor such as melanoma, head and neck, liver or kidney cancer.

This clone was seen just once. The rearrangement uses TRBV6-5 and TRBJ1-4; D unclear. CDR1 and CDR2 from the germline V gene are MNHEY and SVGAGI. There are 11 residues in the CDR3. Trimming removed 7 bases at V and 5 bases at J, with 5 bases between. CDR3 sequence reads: CASTRNEKLFF. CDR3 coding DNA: TGTGCCAGCACACGAAATGAAAAACTGTTTTTT.

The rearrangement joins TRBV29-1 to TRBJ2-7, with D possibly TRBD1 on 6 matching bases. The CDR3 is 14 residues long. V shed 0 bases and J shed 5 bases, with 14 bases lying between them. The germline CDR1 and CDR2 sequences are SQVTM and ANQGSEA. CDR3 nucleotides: TGCAGCGTTGAAGACAGGGGCCGCGTCGACGAGCAGTACTTC. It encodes CSVEDRGRVDEQYF.

The CDR3 spells CASRSSEAQWEKLFF. The CDR3 region has the DNA TGTGCCAGCAGGTCATCCGAGGCGCAGTGGGAAAAACTGTTTTTT. This chain connects TRBV6-5 to TRBJ1-4, with D hard to call. The germline V gene has CDR1 MNHEY and CDR2 SVGAGI. The ends were cut back, 6 bases at V and 8 bases at J, with 19 bases in the middle. The CDR3 extends over 15 amino acids.

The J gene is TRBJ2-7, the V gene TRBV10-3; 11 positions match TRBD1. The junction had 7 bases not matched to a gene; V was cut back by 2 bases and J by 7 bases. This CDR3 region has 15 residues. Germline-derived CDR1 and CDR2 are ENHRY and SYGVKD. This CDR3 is CAISEPGQGAGEQYF. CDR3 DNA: TGTGCCATCAGTGAGCCAGGACAGGGGGCGGGTGAGCAGTACTTC.

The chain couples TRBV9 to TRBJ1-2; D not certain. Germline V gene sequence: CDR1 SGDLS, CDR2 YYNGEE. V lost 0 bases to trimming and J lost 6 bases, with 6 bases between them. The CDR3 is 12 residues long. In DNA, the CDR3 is TGTGCCAGCAGCGTAGGGGTGGATGGCTACACCTTC. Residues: CASSVGVDGYTF. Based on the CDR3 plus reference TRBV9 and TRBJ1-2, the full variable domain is DSGVTQTPKHLITATGQRVTLRCSPRSGDLSVYWYQQSLDQGLQFLIQYYNGEERAKGNILERFSAQQFPDLHSELNLSSLELGDSALYFCASSVGVDGYTFGSGTRLTVV.

The CDR3 DNA sequence: TGCGCCAGCAGCCAAGTATGGGGTCCGACGGAAGGGCAGTACTTC. Protein sequence: CASSQVWGPTEGQYF. J is TRBJ2-7 and V is TRBV4-1; unclear D gene. The CDR3 runs to 15 residues. V was clipped by 1 base and J by 9 bases, with 19 bases between them. In germline, CDR1 is MGHRA, CDR2 YSYEKL.

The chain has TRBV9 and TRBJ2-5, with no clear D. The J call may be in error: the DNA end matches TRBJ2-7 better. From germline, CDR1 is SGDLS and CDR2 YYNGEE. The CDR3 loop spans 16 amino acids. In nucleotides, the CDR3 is TGTGCCAGCAGCGTAGGGCCGGACCCGGGCTCCTACGAGCAGTACTTC. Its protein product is CASSVGPDPGSYEQYF.

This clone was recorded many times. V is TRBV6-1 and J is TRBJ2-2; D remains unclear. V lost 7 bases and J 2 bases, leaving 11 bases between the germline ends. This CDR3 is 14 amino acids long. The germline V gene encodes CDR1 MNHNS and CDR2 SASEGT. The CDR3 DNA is TGTGCCAGCAACCTGACGCCTAACACCGGGGAGCTGTTTTTT. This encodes CASNLTPNTGELFF.

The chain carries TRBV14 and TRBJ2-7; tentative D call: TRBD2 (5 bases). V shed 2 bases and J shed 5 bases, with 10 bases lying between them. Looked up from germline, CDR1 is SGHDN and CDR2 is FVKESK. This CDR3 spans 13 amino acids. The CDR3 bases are TGTGCCAGCAGCCAATGGTCGAGGGACGAGCAGTACTTC. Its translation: CASSQWSRDEQYF. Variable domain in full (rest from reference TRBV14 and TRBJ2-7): EAGVTQFPSHSVIEKGQTVTLRCDPISGHDNLYWYRRVMGKEIKFLLHFVKESKQDESGMPNNRFLAERTGGTYSTLKVQPAELEDSGVYFCASSQWSRDEQYFGPGTRLTVT.

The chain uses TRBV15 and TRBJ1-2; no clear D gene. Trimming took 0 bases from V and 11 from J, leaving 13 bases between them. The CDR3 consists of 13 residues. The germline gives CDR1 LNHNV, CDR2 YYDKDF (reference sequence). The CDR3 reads CATSRDPQEKYTF. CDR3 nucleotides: TGTGCCACCAGCAGAGACCCTCAGGAGAAATACACCTTC.

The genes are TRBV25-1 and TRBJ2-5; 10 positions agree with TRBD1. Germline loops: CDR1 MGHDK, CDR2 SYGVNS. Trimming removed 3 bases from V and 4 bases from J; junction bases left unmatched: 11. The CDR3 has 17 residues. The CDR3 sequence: CASSDYRGTGVGETQYF. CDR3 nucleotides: TGTGCCAGCAGTGACTATCGAGGGACAGGGGTTGGAGAGACCCAGTACTTC.

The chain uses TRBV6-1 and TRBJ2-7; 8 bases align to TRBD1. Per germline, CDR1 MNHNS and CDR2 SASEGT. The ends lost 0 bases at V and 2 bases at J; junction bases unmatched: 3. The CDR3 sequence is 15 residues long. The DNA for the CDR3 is TGTGCCAGCAGTGAAGCGGGGACAGGACCCTACGAGCAGTACTTC. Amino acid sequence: CASSEAGTGPYEQYF.

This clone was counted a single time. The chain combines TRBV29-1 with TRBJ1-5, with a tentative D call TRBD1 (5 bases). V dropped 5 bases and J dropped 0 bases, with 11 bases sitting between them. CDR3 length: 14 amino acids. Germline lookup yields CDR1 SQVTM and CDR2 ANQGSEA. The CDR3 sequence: CSVTLTDSNQPQHF. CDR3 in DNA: TGCAGCGTTACCCTGACAGATAGCAATCAGCCCCAGCATTTT.

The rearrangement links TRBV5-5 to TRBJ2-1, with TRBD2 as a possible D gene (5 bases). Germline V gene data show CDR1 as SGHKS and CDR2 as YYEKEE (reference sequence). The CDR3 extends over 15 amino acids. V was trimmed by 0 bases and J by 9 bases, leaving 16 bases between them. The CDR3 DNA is TGTGCCAGCAGCTTGGCCCGGGATATTAAAGGTGAGCAGTTCTTC. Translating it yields CASSLARDIKGEQFF.

This CDR3 is CASSLWGITSTDTQYF. The CDR3 DNA sequence: TGTGCCAGCAGCTTGTGGGGGATAACTAGCACAGATACGCAGTATTTT. J is TRBJ2-3 and V is TRBV5-6; D possibly matches TRBD1 or TRBD2 (5 bases each). V lost 1 base and J lost 0, with 12 bases in between. The CDR3 totals 16 residues. Germline assignment: CDR1 SGHDT and CDR2 YYEEEE.

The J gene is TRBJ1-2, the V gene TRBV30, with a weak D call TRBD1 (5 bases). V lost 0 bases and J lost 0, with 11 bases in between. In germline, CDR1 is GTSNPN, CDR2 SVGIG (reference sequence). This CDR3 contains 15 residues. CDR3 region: CAWSVLDTTNYGYTF. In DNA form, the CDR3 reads TGTGCCTGGAGTGTATTGGACACTACTAACTATGGCTACACCTTC.

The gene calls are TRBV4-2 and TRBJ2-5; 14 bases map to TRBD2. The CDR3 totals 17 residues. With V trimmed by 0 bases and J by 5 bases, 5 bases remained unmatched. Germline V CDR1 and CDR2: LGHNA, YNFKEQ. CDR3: CASSQDGTSGRGETQYF. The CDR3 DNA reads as TGTGCCAGCAGCCAAGATGGGACTAGCGGGAGAGGCGAGACCCAGTACTTC.

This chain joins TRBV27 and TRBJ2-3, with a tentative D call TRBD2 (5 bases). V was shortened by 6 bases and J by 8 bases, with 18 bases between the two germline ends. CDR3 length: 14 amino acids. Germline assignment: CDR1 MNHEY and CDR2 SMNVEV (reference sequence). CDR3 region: CASSLRAFRGTQYF. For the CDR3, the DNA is TGTGCCAGCAGCCTTAGGGCGTTCCGGGGTACGCAGTATTTT.

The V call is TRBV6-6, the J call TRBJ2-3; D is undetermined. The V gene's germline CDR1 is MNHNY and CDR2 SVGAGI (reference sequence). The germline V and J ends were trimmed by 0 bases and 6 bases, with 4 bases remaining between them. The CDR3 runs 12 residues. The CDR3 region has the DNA TGTGCCAGCAGTTACTCGCTGGATACGCAGTATTTT. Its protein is CASSYSLDTQYF.

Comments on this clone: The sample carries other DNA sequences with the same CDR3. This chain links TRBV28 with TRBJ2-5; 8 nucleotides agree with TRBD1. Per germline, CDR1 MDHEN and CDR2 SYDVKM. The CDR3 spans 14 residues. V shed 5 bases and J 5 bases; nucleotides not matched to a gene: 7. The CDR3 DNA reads TGTGCCAGCAGTCTCGGACAGGGCGGGGAGACCCAGTACTTC. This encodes CASSLGQGGETQYF.

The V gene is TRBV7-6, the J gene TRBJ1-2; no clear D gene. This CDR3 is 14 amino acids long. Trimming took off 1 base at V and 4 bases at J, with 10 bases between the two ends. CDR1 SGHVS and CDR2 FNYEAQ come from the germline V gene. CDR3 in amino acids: CASSLVAGSYGYTF. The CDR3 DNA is TGTGCCAGCAGCTTAGTAGCAGGCAGCTATGGCTACACCTTC.

For the CDR3, the DNA is TGTGCCAGTAGTATCGGGGCCTCCTACGAGCAGTACTTC. It specifies CASSIGASYEQYF. The chain links TRBV19 to TRBJ2-7; D possibly matches TRBD1 or TRBD2 (5 bases each). CDR3 length: 13 residues. V was trimmed by 3 bases and J by 0 bases, leaving 6 bases between them. Germline values: CDR1 LNHDA, CDR2 SQIVND (reference sequence).

The CDR3 coding sequence is TGTGCCAGCATTAAAGCGGGGGGGCTGGGCACCGGGGAGCTGTTTTTT. Protein sequence: CASIKAGGLGTGELFF. The V and J genes are TRBV7-7 and TRBJ2-2; 10 bases map to TRBD2. Looked up from germline, CDR1 is SSHAT and CDR2 is FNYEAQ (reference sequence). V gave up 7 bases and J gave up 4 bases; unmatched junction bases: 9. This CDR3 comprises 16 residues.